A single sample gave rise to the 4 T cell receptor beta chains below, sequenced in a study of blood T cells in healthy people across ages. For the second PCR, which ran for roughly 7 to 11 cycles, a sample-barcoded 5' primer and a J-beta primer mix were used. TCRdb itself ran the 5' RACE reads through MiXCR, one entry per CDR3 protein. Counted here are 870,000 or so distinct CDR3 sequences, roughly 26% occurring once; the ten biggest clones make up roughly 17%. Specimen: blood. Source of these receptors: a woman of 80 years or more in good health.

The sample holds a few counts of this clonotype. The chain combines TRBV5-1 with TRBJ2-1; 10 nucleotides agree with TRBD1. V was pared by 7 bases and J by 3 bases, with 10 bases of the junction left unmatched. The CDR3 contains 16 residues. CDR1 SGHRS and CDR2 YFSETQ come from the germline V gene. The CDR3 DNA reads as TGCGCCAGCCACGAGGCGACAGGGGGCGGCTACAATGAGCAGTTCTTC. Its protein is CASHEATGGGYNEQFF.

A word on this clonotype: This clone may be a read error of a much larger clone one base away. The chain has TRBV7-9 and TRBJ2-1; possibly TRBD2 for D (5 bases). The CDR3 loop spans 14 amino acids. V lost 5 bases and J 10 bases, leaving 18 bases between the germline ends. Per germline, CDR1 SEHNR and CDR2 FQNEAQ (reference sequence). CDR3 nucleotide sequence: TGTGCCAGCAGCGGAGGACGGCGAGGCTACGAGCAGTTCTTC. Protein product: CASSGGRRGYEQFF.

There are a few counts of this clonotype. A much larger clone lies one base from this, so it may be a read error. This chain joins TRBV4-2 and TRBJ2-5; TRBD1 agrees at 9 bases. V lost 1 base, J lost 11 bases, and 14 bases stayed unmatched. Germline lookup yields CDR1 LGHNA and CDR2 YNFKEQ. The CDR3 has 16 residues. This CDR3 reads CASSQVSGQGYNEQYF. CDR3 DNA sequence: TGTGCCAGCAGCCAAGTCTCGGGACAGGGATATAATGAGCAGTACTTC.

This clonotype was observed many times. This sequence joins TRBV12-3 or TRBV12-4 and TRBJ1-1; possibly TRBD1 for D (5 bases). CDR3 length equals 13 residues. The V gene lost 4 bases and the J gene lost 4 bases, with 10 bases spanning the gap. The CDR3 DNA sequence: TGTGCCAGCAGTTCGGGACCGAGCACTGAAGCTTTCTTT. This gives the protein CASSSGPSTEAFF.